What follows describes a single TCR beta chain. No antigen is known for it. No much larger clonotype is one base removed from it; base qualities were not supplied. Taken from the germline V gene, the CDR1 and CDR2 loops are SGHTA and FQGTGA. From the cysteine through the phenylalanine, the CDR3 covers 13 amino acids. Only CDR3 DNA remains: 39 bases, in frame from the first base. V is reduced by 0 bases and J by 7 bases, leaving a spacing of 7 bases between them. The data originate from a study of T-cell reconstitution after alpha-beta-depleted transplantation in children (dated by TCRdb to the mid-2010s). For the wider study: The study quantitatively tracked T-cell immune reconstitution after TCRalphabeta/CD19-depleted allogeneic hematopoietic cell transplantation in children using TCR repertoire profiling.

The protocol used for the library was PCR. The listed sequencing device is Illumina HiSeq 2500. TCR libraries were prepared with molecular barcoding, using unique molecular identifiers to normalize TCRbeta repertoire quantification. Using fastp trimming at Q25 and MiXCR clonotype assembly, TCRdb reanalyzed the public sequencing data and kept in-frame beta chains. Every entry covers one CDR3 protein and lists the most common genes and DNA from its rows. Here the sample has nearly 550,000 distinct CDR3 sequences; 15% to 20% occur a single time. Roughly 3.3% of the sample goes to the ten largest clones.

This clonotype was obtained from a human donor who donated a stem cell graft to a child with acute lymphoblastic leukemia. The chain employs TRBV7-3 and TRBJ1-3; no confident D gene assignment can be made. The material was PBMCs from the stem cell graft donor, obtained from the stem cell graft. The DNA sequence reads TGTGCCAGCAGCTTAACCGGGTCGAACACCATATATTTT. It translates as CASSLTGSNTIYF.